This T cell receptor (beta chain) was found in a study of CD8 T cells in ankylosing spondylitis (dated by TCRdb to 2016 to 2017). Regarding the research as a whole: To find TCR variants linked to disease, the study profiled T cell receptor beta repertoires in ankylosing spondylitis patients and healthy donors. The full study cohort was made up of over 20 ankylosing spondylitis patients and roughly 98 healthy donors. Samples of peripheral blood were taken, and for ankylosing spondylitis patients, synovial fluid was collected as well. The paper's findings and limits, for the study overall: Some of the motif variants had been reported before in the synovial fluid and blood of reactive arthritis patients, a finding that suggests common disease-initiation mechanisms. A TCR beta motif of eight highly homologous amino acid variants appeared characteristic of blood from ankylosing spondylitis patients. Significant enrichment of the disease-linked clones was reported in matched synovial fluid samples from ankylosing spondylitis patients. The disease-linked clones had a CD8+ phenotype and were found at relatively low frequencies in peripheral blood.

Reads for this sample came from an Illumina HiSeq 2500. Quantitative 5'-RACE with molecular barcodes was the method used to prepare the TCR beta libraries. The source study handled its data this way. A new computational method, built on a probabilistic model of VDJ rearrangement, was used to identify disease-linked TCR variants. The public reads were reanalyzed by TCRdb: fastp trimming at Q25, MiXCR alignment, in-frame beta chains only. Each entry merges the rows of one CDR3 protein and shows their most common DNA and genes. What appears here as the V and J calls and clone size reflects TCRdb's work, not the paper's. For this sample there are roughly 230,000 distinct CDR3 sequences; roughly a tenth appear just once. Together, the top ten hold less than 3% of the sample. In its sample, this clonotype was seen a few times. It lacks a known antigen. No much larger clone is present one base from it, and per-base qualities are unavailable.

Unmatched junction bases come to 6, with V trimmed by 11 bases and J by 1 base. For CDR1 and CDR2, the germline V gene lists ENHRY and SYGVKD. Spanning cysteine to phenylalanine, the CDR3 consists of 14 amino acids. Only CDR3 DNA remains: 42 bases, in frame from the first base. The material sequenced was blood, either unsorted or a sorted T cell fraction (not recorded which). Rearrangement joined TRBV10-3 to TRBJ2-1; TRBD1 aligns with 9 central bases. This clonotype was sampled from a male donor with ankylosing spondylitis or in good health (not recorded which). In nucleotide form, the sequence is TGTGCCGCGGAGACAGGGGGGTCCTACAATGAGCAGTTCTTC. Protein translation: CAAETGGSYNEQFF.